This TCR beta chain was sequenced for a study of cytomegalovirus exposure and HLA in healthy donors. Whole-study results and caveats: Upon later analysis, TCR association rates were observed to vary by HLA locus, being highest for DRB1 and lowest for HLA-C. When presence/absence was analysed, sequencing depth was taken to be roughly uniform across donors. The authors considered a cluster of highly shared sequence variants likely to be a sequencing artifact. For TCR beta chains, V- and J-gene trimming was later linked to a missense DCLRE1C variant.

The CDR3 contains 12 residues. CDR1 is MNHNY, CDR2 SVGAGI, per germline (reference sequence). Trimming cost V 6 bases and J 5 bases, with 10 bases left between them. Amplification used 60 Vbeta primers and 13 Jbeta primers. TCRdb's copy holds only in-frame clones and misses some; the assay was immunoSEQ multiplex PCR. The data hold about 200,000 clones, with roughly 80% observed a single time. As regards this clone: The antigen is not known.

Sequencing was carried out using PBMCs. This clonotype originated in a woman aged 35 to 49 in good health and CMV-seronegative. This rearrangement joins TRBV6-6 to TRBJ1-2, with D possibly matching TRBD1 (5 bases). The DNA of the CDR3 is TGTGCCAGCAGCCCCGACAGTTATGGCTACACCTTC. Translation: CASSPDSYGYTF.